This T cell receptor (beta chain) was sequenced in a study of blood T cell repertoires in COVID-19. Study in general: Researchers got acute and convalescent COVID-19 samples from the United States, Italy and Spain. The cDNA or gDNA used as material had been derived from T cells, B-cell-depleted T cells, or PBMCs.

Original handling: The assay estimated nucleated cells by amplifying reference gene primers. Libraries were prepared by immunoSEQ multiplex PCR; TCRdb keeps only in-frame clonotypes and omits some of them. V and J calls and clone size come straight from that table; D and trimming were deduced from the DNA. The sample carries roughly 50,000 clones, around four fifths recorded once. Germline V gene lookup returns CDR1 MGHDK and CDR2 SYGVNS. Unmatched junction bases numbered 11, after V lost 6 bases and J lost 7 bases. The CDR3 contains 14 residues. Sequenced sample: peripheral blood. The chain has TRBV25-1 and TRBJ1-2, with 7 bases fitting TRBD1. The clonotype comes from a man between 35 and 55 years old with acute or convalescent COVID-19. CDR3 loop: CASRETGTAAGYTF. The CDR3 DNA reads TGTGCCAGCAGAGAAACCGGGACAGCCGCTGGCTACACCTTC.